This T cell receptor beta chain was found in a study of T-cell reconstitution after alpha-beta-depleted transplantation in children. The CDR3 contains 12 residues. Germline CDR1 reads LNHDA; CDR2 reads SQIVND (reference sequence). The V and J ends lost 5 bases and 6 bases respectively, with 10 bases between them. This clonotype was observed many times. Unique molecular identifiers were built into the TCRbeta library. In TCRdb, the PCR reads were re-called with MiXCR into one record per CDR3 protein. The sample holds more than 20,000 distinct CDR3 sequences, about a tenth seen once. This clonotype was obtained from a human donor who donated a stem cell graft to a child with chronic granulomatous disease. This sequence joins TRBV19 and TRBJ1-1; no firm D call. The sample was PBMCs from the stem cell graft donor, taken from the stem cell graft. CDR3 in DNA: TGTGCCAGTAGTTTGTCTGCGGCTGAAGCTTTCTTT. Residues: CASSLSAAEAFF.